A single sample is the source of the 6 T cell receptor beta chains below, sequenced in a study of TIL therapy for anti-PD-1-resistant metastatic lung cancer. The libraries were made with immunoSEQ v3. Produced via immunoSEQ multiplex PCR; TCRdb's table is partial and in-frame only. The table shows tens of thousands of clones, with around 85% occurring only once. Time point given: pre-treatment sample, taken before nivolumab and TIL therapy. Sequences were derived from blood, sampled at baseline. Receptors were obtained from a person between 30 and 79 years old with non-small cell lung cancer.

The V gene is TRBV29-1, the J gene TRBJ1-5; D perhaps matches TRBD1 (5 bases). This CDR3 is 15 amino acids long. V lost 8 bases, J lost 4 bases, and 21 bases lay in between. The germline V gene has CDR1 SQVTM and CDR2 ANQGSEA. The chain's CDR3 is CSRDAQGRWNQPQHF. In DNA, the CDR3 is TGCAGCAGAGACGCCCAGGGACGATGGAATCAGCCCCAGCATTTT.

On this clone: Other nucleotide sequences from this sample produce the same CDR3. The J gene is TRBJ1-5, the V gene TRBV7-2; no clear D gene. V lost 0 bases to trimming and J lost 3 bases, with 3 bases between them. This CDR3 is 13 amino acids long. Germline V gene lookup returns CDR1 SGHTA and CDR2 FQGNSA. The CDR3 sequence: CASSLADNQPQHF. CDR3 sequence (DNA): TGTGCCAGCAGCTTAGCGGACAATCAGCCCCAGCATTTT.

The chain has TRBV15 and TRBJ1-5; TRBD1 aligns across 11 bases. The CDR3 extends over 18 amino acids. Germline V gene data show CDR1 as LNHNV and CDR2 as YYDKDF (reference sequence). The ends lost 6 bases at V and 2 bases at J; junction bases unmatched: 12. The DNA of the CDR3 is TGTGCCACCAGAGGGACAGGGGGTTTTCCTTTTGGCAATCAGCCCCAGCATTTT. This translates into CATRGTGGFPFGNQPQHF. Supplemented by reference TRBV15 and TRBJ1-5, the full variable domain reads DAMVIQNPRYQVTQFGKPVTLSCSQTLNHNVMYWYQQKSSQAPKLLFHYYDKDFNNEADTPDNFQSRRPNTSFCFLDIRSPGLGDTAMYLCATRGTGGFPFGNQPQHFGDGTRLSIL.

The rearrangement links TRBV3-1 (or the pseudogene TRBV3-2) to TRBJ2-7; D ambiguous. Germline CDR1 is LGHDT and CDR2 is YNNKEL (reference sequence). Between the trimmed V and J ends, which lost 1 base and 7 bases, there was a span of 8 bases. This CDR3 has 12 residues. This CDR3 is CASSQGLKEQYF. DNA for the CDR3: TGTGCCAGCAGCCAAGGGCTGAAAGAGCAGTACTTC.

The chain recombines TRBV5-1 with TRBJ2-5; maybe TRBD2 (7 bases). From germline, CDR1 is SGHRS and CDR2 YFSETQ. The CDR3 is 15 amino acids. The ends were cut back, 4 bases at V and 5 bases at J, with 18 bases in the middle. CDR3: CASSLPLGGQETQYF. The CDR3, as DNA: TGCGCCAGCAGCCTCCCCCTGGGGGGGCAGGAGACCCAGTACTTC.

The V call is TRBV6-5, the J call TRBJ1-4; D is unclear. The CDR3 is 15 amino acids. Germline CDR1 is MNHEY and CDR2 is SVGAGI. V lost 0 bases to trimming and J lost 4 bases, with 9 bases between them. Written as DNA, the CDR3 is TGTGCCAGCAGTTACTCGCCACTTCTTAATGAAAAACTGTTTTTT. This sequence encodes CASSYSPLLNEKLFF.